The T cell receptor (beta chain) under discussion was sequenced for a study of T-cell reconstitution after alpha-beta-depleted transplantation in children. This clonotype was observed a few times. The V gene end was trimmed by 11 bases and the J gene end by 7 bases; junction bases not matched to a gene: 14. The CDR3 loop spans 14 amino acids. Preparation of the TCRbeta library used unique molecular identifiers. TCRdb called the PCR reads again in MiXCR, with one record for every CDR3 protein. The sample shows about 610,000 distinct CDR3 sequences, about 11% of them seen only once. The chain is built from TRBV12-3 or TRBV12-4 and TRBJ2-1, with 7 bases lining up with TRBD2. The sequencing used PBMCs from the stem cell graft donor, collected from the stem cell graft. This receptor was obtained from a human donor who donated a stem cell graft to a child with acute myeloid leukemia. Here the CDR3 DNA reads TGTGCCTGCTGGATGGCGGGAGAGGGTAATGAGCAGTTCTTC. It specifies CACWMAGEGNEQFF.